A single sample gave rise to the 3 T cell receptor beta chains below, sequenced in a study of Siglec-9 on CD8 T cells in melanoma. Sequenced by immunoSEQ multiplex PCR; TCRdb stores in-frame clones only, minus some. The sample consists of about 33,000 clones, roughly 80% of them appearing once. Sequenced sample: Siglec-9- CD8+ T cells sorted from blood. The receptor set was obtained from a human donor in good health.

The CDR3 is CASSLYGIEQYF. As DNA, the CDR3 is TGTGCCAGCAGTTTATACGGGATCGAGCAGTACTTC. The J gene is TRBJ2-7, the V gene TRBV28; perhaps TRBD2 as D (5 bases). The CDR3 is 12 amino acids. Germline V gives CDR1 MDHEN, CDR2 SYDVKM. The ends were cut back, 1 base at V and 6 bases at J, with 7 bases in the middle.

J is TRBJ2-7 and V is TRBV2; weak D call: TRBD1 (6 bases). The CDR3 covers 13 residues. V dropped 5 bases and J dropped 7 bases, with 15 bases sitting between them. CDR1 and CDR2 from the germline V gene are SNHLY and FYNNEI. CDR3 nucleotides: TGTGCCAGCAGTCGAACAGGGTCCGTGGAGCAGTACTTC. It specifies CASSRTGSVEQYF.

The rearrangement links TRBV4-1 to TRBJ2-7, with 8 bases aligning to TRBD1. J lost 6 bases, V lost 4 bases, and 11 bases had no gene match. This CDR3 contains 15 residues. The germline gives CDR1 MGHRA, CDR2 YSYEKL. Here the CDR3 DNA reads TGCGCCAGCAGCCTTTTCCCTGACAGGGGTTCCGAGCAGTACTTC. Translating gives CASSLFPDRGSEQYF.